Below are 30 T cell receptor beta chains sequenced from a single sample in a study of shared clonotypes between healthy human individuals. Only CD45RO-negative cells positively selected for CCR7 counted as naive CD8 cells, so terminally differentiated effector memory CD45RA+ cells were excluded. This table comes from immunoSEQ multiplex PCR, and its TCRdb copy is limited to in-frame clones, with some not included. Of just over 2,000,000 clones listed, about 95% were seen once; the top ten hold about 1.1%. Sequencing was carried out using naive CD8+ T cells sorted from blood. Receptors originate from a man aged 18 to 30 in good health.

This chain uses TRBV18 with TRBJ2-7, with 7 bases aligning to TRBD1. This CDR3 contains 16 residues. V lost 0 bases to trimming and J lost 0 bases; unmatched junction nucleotides: 5. CDR1 KGHSH and CDR2 LQKENI come from the germline V gene. The CDR3 sequence is CASSPPTGLSSYEQYF. For the CDR3, the DNA is TGTGCCAGCTCACCACCGACAGGGTTGAGCTCCTACGAGCAGTACTTC.

This chain connects TRBV7-2 to TRBJ1-5, with D maybe TRBD1 (5 bases). The CDR3 spans 15 residues. V dropped 2 bases and J dropped 4 bases, with 12 bases sitting between them. Germline V gene data show CDR1 as SGHTA and CDR2 as FQGNSA. The CDR3 protein is CASSLNVWGNQPQHF. The CDR3 region has the DNA TGTGCCAGCAGCTTAAACGTGTGGGGGAATCAGCCCCAGCATTTT.

Note on this clone: The sample carries other DNA sequences with the same CDR3. The chain recombines TRBV6-5 with TRBJ2-7, with D perhaps TRBD1 (6 bases). The ends were cut back, 6 bases at V and 0 bases at J, with 12 bases in the middle. This CDR3 has 14 amino acids. Germline CDR1 is MNHEY and CDR2 is SVGAGI. For the CDR3, the DNA is TGTGCCAGCAGCCCGCCGGACAGCTCCTACGAGCAGTACTTC. Its translation: CASSPPDSSYEQYF.

The chain carries TRBV4-3 and TRBJ2-7; 15 positions agree with TRBD2. Per germline, CDR1 LGHNA and CDR2 YSLEER. The J segment lost 1 base and the V segment lost 3 bases, leaving 1 base of the junction unmatched. The CDR3 totals 16 residues. The CDR3 DNA reads as TGCGCCAGCAGCCACGGACTAGCGGGAGGGTCCTACGAGCAGTACTTC. Its protein is CASSHGLAGGSYEQYF.

Notes on this clone: At the DNA level, this CDR3 is encoded by other sequences in the same sample as well. This sequence joins TRBV29-1 and TRBJ1-2; no clear D gene. The CDR3 loop spans 12 amino acids. V lost 4 bases, J lost 2 bases, and 8 bases lay in between. Germline V gives CDR1 SQVTM, CDR2 ANQGSEA. This CDR3 is CSVVGSNYGYTF. CDR3 nucleotides: TGCAGCGTTGTTGGCAGCAACTATGGCTACACCTTC.

The rearrangement uses TRBV28 and TRBJ2-5; D might be TRBD2 (6 bases). Per germline, CDR1 MDHEN and CDR2 SYDVKM. The germline V and J ends were trimmed by 3 bases and 1 base, with 12 bases remaining between them. This CDR3 is built from 15 residues. DNA of the CDR3: TGTGCCAGCAGTTTCGCATGGAGGGGCCAAGAGACCCAGTACTTC. Its protein is CASSFAWRGQETQYF.

The chain combines TRBV4-1 with TRBJ2-7; D not certain. Trimming pared 0 bases from V and 2 bases from J, leaving 14 bases between. Germline CDR1 reads MGHRA; CDR2 reads YSYEKL. The CDR3 consists of 16 residues. The CDR3 loop reads CASSQDSHRPTYEQYF. Written as DNA, the CDR3 is TGCGCCAGCAGCCAAGATAGTCATAGGCCAACCTACGAGCAGTACTTC.

The rearrangement uses TRBV5-4 and TRBJ2-7; tentative D call: TRBD1 (5 bases). This CDR3 has 12 amino acids. The V gene's germline CDR1 is SGHNT and CDR2 YYREEE (reference sequence). Trimming stripped 3 bases from V and 8 bases from J, with 12 bases between. The CDR3 reads CASSSDNFQQYF. CDR3 sequence (DNA): TGTGCCAGCAGCTCGGACAACTTCCAGCAGTACTTC.

The chain is built from TRBV18 and TRBJ2-2; perhaps TRBD2 as D (6 bases). CDR1 KGHSH and CDR2 LQKENI come from the germline V gene. CDR3 length equals 13 residues. Trimming shortened V by 1 base and J by 8 bases, and 8 bases separated the two germline ends. The CDR3 DNA sequence: TGTGCCAGCTCACCACGGAGCGGGGGGGAGCTGTTTTTT. Its protein product is CASSPRSGGELFF. Full variable domain (outside the CDR3, taken from reference TRBV18 and TRBJ2-2): NAGVMQNPRHLVRRRGQEARLRCSPMKGHSHVYWYRQLPEEGLKFMVYLQKENIIDESGMPKERFSAEFPKEGPSILRIQQVVRGDSAAYFCASSPRSGGELFFGEGSRLTVL.

The chain links TRBV11-2 to TRBJ2-5, with 14 bases aligning to TRBD2. Trimming took 5 bases from V and 5 from J; bases not matched to a gene: 10. The CDR3 contains 17 residues. CDR1 and CDR2 (germline): SGHAT, FQNNGV. The CDR3 DNA reads as TGTGCCAGCAGCGCTCGGACTAGCGGGGGGCCCGGCGAGACCCAGTACTTC. Amino acid sequence: CASSARTSGGPGETQYF.

The chain employs TRBV4-3 and TRBJ2-6; no firm D call. Germline CDR1 is LGHNA and CDR2 is YSLEER. The V gene lost 1 base and the J gene lost 0 bases, with 13 bases spanning the gap. CDR3 length: 18 residues. The DNA for the CDR3 is TGCGCCAGCAGCCAAGCTGGGCAGGCGAGCTCTGGGGCCAACGTCCTGACTTTC. It specifies CASSQAGQASSGANVLTF.

V gene TRBV7-9 combines with J gene TRBJ2-5; no clear D. Germline-derived CDR1 and CDR2 are SEHNR and FQNEAQ (reference sequence). V was trimmed by 10 bases and J by 7 bases, leaving 16 bases between them. The CDR3 consists of 12 residues. Written as DNA, the CDR3 is TGTGCCATTTTACCGGAGAAGGGGACCCAGTACTTC. Encoded protein: CAILPEKGTQYF.

The gene calls are TRBV12-5 and TRBJ2-7; 9 bases line up with TRBD2. J lost 4 bases, V lost 1 base, and 5 bases had no gene match. CDR3 length: 15 amino acids. CDR1 is LGHNT, CDR2 FRNRAP, per germline. The chain's CDR3 is CASGLATSGLYEQYF. Written as DNA, the CDR3 is TGTGCTAGTGGTTTGGCGACTAGCGGTTTATACGAGCAGTACTTC.

The chain couples TRBV6-5 to TRBJ1-2, with TRBD1 matching over 7 bases. Germline-derived CDR1 and CDR2 are MNHEY and SVGAGI. The CDR3 is 16 residues long. Trimming took 4 bases from V and 4 from J; bases not matched to a gene: 12. The DNA for the CDR3 is TGTGCCAGCAGTTCCGACCCCGAGGACAGGAGCTATGGCTACACCTTC. Its protein product is CASSSDPEDRSYGYTF.

This clone was recorded once. The chain joins TRBV29-1 to TRBJ2-5, with D maybe TRBD1 (5 bases). The CDR3 covers 12 residues. Deletions cut 6 bases from V and 2 bases from J, with 10 bases between. Germline V lookup: CDR1 SQVTM, CDR2 ANQGSEA. This CDR3 reads CSVDTKQETQYF. CDR3 nucleotide sequence: TGCAGCGTGGACACCAAACAAGAGACCCAGTACTTC.

As to this clone: At the DNA level, this CDR3 is encoded by other sequences in the same sample as well. The chain couples TRBV4-3 to TRBJ2-7; 10 nucleotides align to TRBD1. This CDR3 spans 14 amino acids. The trim removed 4 bases at V and 2 bases at J, leaving 2 bases unmatched. Germline V gene lookup returns CDR1 LGHNA and CDR2 YSLEER. The chain's CDR3 is CASSPGQGTYEQYF. CDR3 sequence (DNA): TGCGCCAGCAGCCCGGGACAGGGGACCTACGAGCAGTACTTC.

The chain links TRBV19 to TRBJ2-5; D is undetermined. V gave up 1 base and J gave up 4 bases, with 13 bases separating them. Germline lookup yields CDR1 LNHDA and CDR2 SQIVND (reference sequence). The CDR3 loop spans 15 amino acids. CDR3 in amino acids: CASSIGSGLGETQYF. The CDR3 coding sequence is TGTGCCAGTAGTATAGGGAGTGGGTTAGGAGAGACCCAGTACTTC.

The genes are TRBV7-9 and TRBJ1-2; D is possibly TRBD1 (5 bases). Trimming pared 5 bases from V and 2 bases from J, leaving 15 bases between. Germline assignment: CDR1 SEHNR and CDR2 FQNEAQ (reference sequence). The CDR3 has 15 residues. The CDR3 loop is CASSPRDSENYGYTF. As DNA, the CDR3 is TGTGCCAGCAGCCCCAGGGACTCGGAGAACTATGGCTACACCTTC.

V and J are TRBV7-3 and TRBJ1-1, with D perhaps TRBD1 (6 bases). CDR1 SGHTA and CDR2 FQGTGA come from the germline V gene. The V and J ends lost 0 bases and 5 bases respectively, with 13 bases between them. The CDR3 sequence is 15 residues long. The CDR3 region is CASSLTGGPMTEAFF. Here the CDR3 DNA reads TGTGCCAGCAGCTTAACCGGGGGGCCGATGACTGAAGCTTTCTTT.

V usage is TRBV6-1 and J usage is TRBJ1-5; the match to TRBD1 covers 7 bases. The CDR3 is 16 amino acids. With V trimmed by 4 bases and J by 3 bases, 9 bases remained unmatched. Germline CDR1 reads MNHNS; CDR2 reads SASEGT. The DNA for the CDR3 is TGTGCCAGCAGTGGCCGGGACAGCCTGTTCAATCAGCCCCAGCATTTT. It specifies CASSGRDSLFNQPQHF.

The V call is TRBV28, the J call TRBJ1-1; 9 bases fit TRBD1. The CDR3 spans 14 residues. Unmatched junction bases numbered 5, after V lost 6 bases and J lost 3 bases. Germline loops: CDR1 MDHEN, CDR2 SYDVKM. The CDR3 reads CASSLWTGDTEAFF. In DNA, the CDR3 is TGTGCCAGCAGCCTATGGACAGGGGACACTGAAGCTTTCTTT. Variable domain in full (rest from reference TRBV28 and TRBJ1-1): DVKVTQSSRYLVKRTGEKVFLECVQDMDHENMFWYRQDPGLGLRLIYFSYDVKMKEKGDIPEGYSVSREKKERFSLILESASTNQTSMYLCASSLWTGDTEAFFGQGTRLTVV.

The gene calls are TRBV25-1 and TRBJ2-1; 9 positions agree with TRBD2. The junction had 3 bases not matched to a gene; V was cut back by 2 bases and J by 4 bases. CDR3 length: 15 residues. The germline V gene encodes CDR1 MGHDK and CDR2 SYGVNS. The CDR3 nucleotides read TGTGCCAGCAGTGAACGGGCGGGAGGGTACAATGAGCAGTTCTTC. This gives the protein CASSERAGGYNEQFF.

The gene calls are TRBV6-5 and TRBJ1-1; the match to TRBD1 covers 7 bases. This CDR3 has 16 residues. V shed 2 bases, J shed 1 base, and the junction held 7 bases outside the gene matches. Germline CDR1 reads MNHEY; CDR2 reads SVGAGI. CDR3 loop: CASSYTVTGPNTEAFF. The DNA of the CDR3 is TGTGCCAGCAGTTACACAGTGACAGGGCCGAACACTGAAGCTTTCTTT.

The V call is TRBV4-1, the J call TRBJ1-5; D might be TRBD1 (5 bases). Germline V gene lookup returns CDR1 MGHRA and CDR2 YSYEKL. V was cut by 0 bases and J by 4 bases, with 10 bases left in between. CDR3 length: 15 amino acids. The CDR3 DNA reads as TGCGCCAGCAGCCAAGAAATCCGGGGGAATCAGCCCCAGCATTTT. Protein product: CASSQEIRGNQPQHF.

V is TRBV27 and J is TRBJ2-2; D is unresolved. V lost 4 bases, J lost 3 bases, and 15 bases lay in between. CDR1 is MNHEY, CDR2 SMNVEV, per germline (reference sequence). The CDR3 loop spans 16 amino acids. The CDR3 DNA reads TGTGCCAGCAGTTCCCTAGTGGCAGGTGACACCGGGGAGCTGTTTTTT. Residues: CASSSLVAGDTGELFF.

This clone was detected once. This chain uses TRBV13 with TRBJ1-2; maybe TRBD1 (6 bases). The V gene's germline CDR1 is PRHDT and CDR2 FYEKMQ (reference sequence). Trimming cost V 3 bases and J 8 bases, with 10 bases left between them. The CDR3 is 12 amino acids. DNA for the CDR3: TGTGCCAGCAGCTTCAGGGGACTGGGCTACACCTTC. It encodes CASSFRGLGYTF.

Note on this clone: Other DNA sequences in this sample translate to the same CDR3. The CDR3 sequence: CASSPGVSYEQYF. DNA of the CDR3: TGCGCCAGCTCGCCGGGCGTCTCCTACGAGCAGTACTTC. This chain joins TRBV5-1 and TRBJ2-7; D uncertain. With 7 bases removed from V and 0 bases from J, the gap between germline ends came to 11 bases. The CDR3 runs to 13 residues. Germline V lookup: CDR1 SGHRS, CDR2 YFSETQ.

This CDR3 is CASGQPNEQFF. For the CDR3, the DNA is TGTGCCAGCGGGCAGCCTAATGAGCAGTTCTTC. This chain connects TRBV7-9 to TRBJ2-1; no reliable D call. Germline CDR1 reads SEHNR; CDR2 reads FQNEAQ (reference sequence). This CDR3 region has 11 residues. V was cut by 8 bases and J by 7 bases, with 9 bases left in between.

The chain uses TRBV6-1 and TRBJ2-7; D is possibly TRBD1 (5 bases). V was cut by 3 bases and J by 5 bases, with 11 bases left in between. Per germline, CDR1 MNHNS and CDR2 SASEGT. The CDR3 has 13 amino acids. The CDR3 reads CASSDRDGDEQYF. In DNA form, the CDR3 reads TGTGCCAGCAGTGACAGGGATGGCGACGAGCAGTACTTC.

Of note for this clone: Other nucleotide sequences from this sample produce the same CDR3. The gene calls are TRBV7-9 and TRBJ1-2, with 10 bases lining up with TRBD1. CDR3 length: 13 amino acids. The germline V gene has CDR1 SEHNR and CDR2 FQNEAQ (reference sequence). V gave up 5 bases and J gave up 5 bases; unmatched junction bases: 2. CDR3 sequence (DNA): TGTGCCAGCAGCCTGGGACAGGGGTATGGCTACACCTTC. This translates into CASSLGQGYGYTF.